This T cell receptor (beta chain) was sequenced during a study of CXCR3-negative and CXCR3-positive naive CD8 T cells. Findings and limits, study-wide: Against CXCR3-negative naive cells, CXCR3-positive naive cells showed more hydrophobic TRB CDR3s.

According to its frequency, this clonotype is medium-sized. What it binds is unknown. UMI-labeled 5' RACE TRB cDNA libraries were prepared from the cells. One entry per CDR3 protein, without DNA, is what TCRdb gives after re-calling the 5' RACE reads. This repertoire includes under 7,000 distinct CDR3 sequences. The CDR3 consists of 17 residues. The germline gives CDR1 LGHDT, CDR2 YNNKEL (reference sequence). This sequence originates from a human donor in good health. Some clones in this sample may be carry-over from other donors' samples. Sequencing was performed on naive CXCR3+ CD8+ T cells from blood. Subset noted: CD45RO-CCR7+CD27+CD95- naive CD8+ T cells expressing CXCR3 (TNR3+). The V gene is TRBV3-1, the J gene TRBJ2-5; TCRdb reports TRBD2, a call that lacks DNA to check it against. The CDR3 sequence is CASSQAVGAGIQETQYF.